The rows below give T cell receptor beta chains drawn from one sample of a study of blood T cell repertoires in COVID-19. TCRdb keeps only in-frame clones here, not all; method: immunoSEQ multiplex PCR. The data show more than 95,000 clones, roughly 88% seen once. The sample comprised peripheral blood. These receptors were collected from a woman older than 75 with acute or convalescent COVID-19. Each CDR3 is given with its conserved first and last residue. The D gene is left open where the match is weak. Clone size is shown for a subset of rows, as once, few, many or a class of expanded clone.

-,TRBJ2-3,TRBV5-1,once,CASSRGRVADTQYF,TGCGCCAGCAGTCGTGGGAGAGTGGCGGATACGCAGTATTTT
-,TRBJ1-1,TRBV18,-,CASSSDSSQAFF,TGTGCCAGCTCATCGGACAGCTCTCAAGCTTTCTTT
-,TRBJ2-7,TRBV18,-,CASSPGLVAREPYEQYF,TGTGCCAGCTCCCCAGGTCTTGTAGCGAGGGAGCCGTACGAGCAGTACTTC
TRBD1,TRBJ2-1,TRBV10-3,-,CAINPDRGSYNEQFF,TGTGCCATCAACCCGGACAGGGGTTCCTACAATGAGCAGTTCTTC
-,TRBJ1-6,TRBV4-1,-,CASSQDRGLSPLHF,TGCGCCAGCAGCCAAGATAGAGGCCTTTCACCCCTCCACTTT
-,TRBJ2-3,TRBV11-1,-,CASSLVRAGTDTQYF,TGTGCCAGCAGCTTGGTGCGGGCCGGTACAGATACGCAGTATTTT
-,TRBJ2-7,TRBV6-1,once,CASSEVIGLEQYF,TGTGCCAGCAGTGAAGTCATCGGGTTAGAGCAGTACTTC
-,TRBJ1-5,TRBV27,-,CASSDIPISNQPQHF,TGTGCCAGCAGTGACATACCTATCAGCAATCAGCCCCAGCATTTT
-,TRBJ2-1,TRBV3-1/TRBV3-2,-,CASSLAGGAGDNEQFF,TGTGCCAGCAGCCTGGCCGGCGGAGCGGGCGACAATGAGCAGTTCTTC
-,TRBJ2-3,TRBV6-4,-,CASSDGPGRTDTQYF,TGTGCCAGCAGTGACGGGCCAGGGAGGACAGATACGCAGTATTTT
-,TRBJ2-2,TRBV9,-,CASSVQVTGELFF,TGTGCCAGCAGCGTGCAGGTGACCGGGGAGCTGTTTTTT
-,TRBJ1-3,TRBV7-6,-,CASSLGVTGGNTIYF,TGTGCCAGCAGCTTAGGAGTGACAGGTGGAAACACCATATATTTT
TRBD2,TRBJ2-1,TRBV2,once,CASRVLAGTYNEQFF,TGTGCCAGCAGGGTACTAGCGGGAACCTACAATGAGCAGTTCTTC
-,TRBJ1-4,TRBV5-4,-,CASSWRGTNEKLFF,TGTGCCAGCAGCTGGCGGGGAACTAATGAAAAACTGTTTTTT
-,TRBJ1-3,TRBV20-1,-,CSAYSQHTIYF,TGCAGTGCTTACAGTCAACACACCATATATTTT
-,TRBJ1-6,TRBV7-9,-,CASSYAGGNSPLHF,TGTGCCAGCAGCTACGCCGGGGGTAATTCACCCCTCCACTTT
-,TRBJ1-2,TRBV6-2/TRBV6-3,-,CASSSPGTGIHGYTF,TGTGCCAGCAGCTCCCCCGGAACAGGGATACATGGCTACACCTTC
-,TRBJ2-7,TRBV5-1,-,CASSLDPETGERYF,TGCGCCAGCAGCTTGGACCCAGAGACAGGCGAGCGGTACTTC
-,TRBJ1-2,TRBV24-1,once,CATSDFQGGGYTF,TGTGCCACCAGTGATTTCCAGGGTGGTGGCTACACCTTC
TRBD1,TRBJ1-4,TRBV9,-,CASSVGDREKLFF,TGTGCCAGCAGCGTAGGGGACAGGGAAAAACTGTTTTTT
-,TRBJ2-2,TRBV5-6,-,CASSPRNMNTGELFF,TGTGCCAGCAGCCCCAGGAATATGAACACCGGGGAGCTGTTTTTT
-,TRBJ2-3,TRBV5-1,-,CASSFTSAGLTDTQYF,TGCGCCAGCAGCTTCACAAGCGCGGGACTCACAGATACGCAGTATTTT
TRBD2,TRBJ2-7,TRBV5-1,once,CASSLGPAGDEQYF,TGCGCCAGCAGCTTGGGACCAGCGGGAGACGAGCAGTACTTC
TRBD2,TRBJ2-1,TRBV2,-,CASNPGGPSYNEQFF,TGTGCCAGCAACCCGGGAGGGCCTTCCTACAATGAGCAGTTCTTC
-,TRBJ1-5,TRBV15,-,CATSRDNSGYQPQHF,TGTGCCACCAGCAGAGATAATAGCGGGTATCAGCCCCAGCATTTT
TRBD2,TRBJ2-3,TRBV5-1,-,CASSQSLAGSGTQYF,TGCGCCAGCAGCCAATCCCTAGCGGGGTCTGGTACGCAGTATTTT
-,TRBJ1-5,TRBV19,-,CASTMSGNQPQHF,TGTGCCAGTACCATGTCGGGCAATCAGCCCCAGCATTTT